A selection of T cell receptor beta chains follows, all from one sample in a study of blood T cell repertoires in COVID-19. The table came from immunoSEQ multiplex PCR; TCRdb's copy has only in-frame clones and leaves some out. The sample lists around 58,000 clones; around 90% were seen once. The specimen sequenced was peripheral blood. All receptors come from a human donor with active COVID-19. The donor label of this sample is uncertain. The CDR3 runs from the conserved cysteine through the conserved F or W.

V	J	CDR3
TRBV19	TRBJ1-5	CASSIRDILHQPQHF
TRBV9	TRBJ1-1	CASSPGTGYTEAFF
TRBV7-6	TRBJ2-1	CASSPGLAGAPSYNEQFF
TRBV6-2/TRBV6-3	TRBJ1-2	CASSPDSFYGYTF
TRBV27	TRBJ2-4	CASSSYQTSGPGGAKNIQYF
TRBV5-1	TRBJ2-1	CASSSLANSRNEQFF
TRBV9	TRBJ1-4	CASSTTGATNEKLFF
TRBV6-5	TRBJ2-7	CASSSQRTGGAYEQYF
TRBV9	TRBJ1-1	CASSGTGRGTTEAFF
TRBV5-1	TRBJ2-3	CASSPSGDTQYF
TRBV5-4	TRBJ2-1	CASSLAGGPGVEQFF
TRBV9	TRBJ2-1	CASSGLAESYNEQFF
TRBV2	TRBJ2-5	CASSETGRSQETQYF
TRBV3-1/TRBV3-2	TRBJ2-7	CASSLAGTTYEQYF
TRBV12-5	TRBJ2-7	CASGLSPGDEQYF
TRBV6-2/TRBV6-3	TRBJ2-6	CASSYSGANVLTF
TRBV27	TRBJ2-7	CASSQPGTGGLYEQYF
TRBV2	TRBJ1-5	CASAGTGGKQPQHF
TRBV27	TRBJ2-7	CASSLFAPSGTSGSSYEQYF
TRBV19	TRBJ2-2	CASRQGGLTGELFF
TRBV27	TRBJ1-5	CASSPIRANQPQHF
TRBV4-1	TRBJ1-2	CASSREPGQGFYGYTF
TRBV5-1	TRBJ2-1	CASSPIAAFSMDEQFF
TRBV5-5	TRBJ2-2	CASSFPAAGELFF
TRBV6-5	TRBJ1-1	CASSRGQNTEAFF
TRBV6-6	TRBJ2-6	CASSFRGLETNVLTF
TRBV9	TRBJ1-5	CASSVDPRGNQPQHF
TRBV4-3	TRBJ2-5	CASSRGTGGAQYF
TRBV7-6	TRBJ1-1	CASSRRYVRDTEAFF
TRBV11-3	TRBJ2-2	CASSWTGVPGELFF
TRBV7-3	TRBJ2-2	CASSLGTGVGTGELFF
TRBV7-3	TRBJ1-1	CASSLGTGATEAFF
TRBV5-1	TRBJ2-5	CASSLDDSQTQYF
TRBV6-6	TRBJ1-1	CASSLKSEGTEAFF
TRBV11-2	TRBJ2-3	CASSLVVTSGPTDTQYF
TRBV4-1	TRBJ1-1	CASSQGSGTEAFF
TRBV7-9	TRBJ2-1	CASSSKAGPIYNEQFF
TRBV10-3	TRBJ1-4	CATGGATNEKLFF
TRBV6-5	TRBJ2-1	CAASRPGTGNEEQFF
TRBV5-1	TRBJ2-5	CASSVDRGGGQETQYF
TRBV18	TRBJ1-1	CASSLPAQGAEAFF
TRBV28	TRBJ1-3	CASSLWGSHSGNTIYF
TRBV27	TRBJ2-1	CASSYSGVYNEQFF
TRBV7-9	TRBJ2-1	CASSLLPRGNEQFF
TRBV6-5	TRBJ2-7	CASSSTIYEQYF
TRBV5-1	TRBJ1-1	CASSFGQDTEAFF
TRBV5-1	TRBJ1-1	CASSAETANTEAFF
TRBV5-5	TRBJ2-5	CASSFGVETQYF
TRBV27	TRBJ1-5	CASSFGGIQPQHF
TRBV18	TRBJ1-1	CASSRGGEAFF
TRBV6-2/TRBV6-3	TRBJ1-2	CASSPRAGDVTIYGYTF
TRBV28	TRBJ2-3	CASSLLGGGGTDTQYF